This is a list of T cell receptor beta chains from one sample in a study of blood T cell repertoires in COVID-19. The method was immunoSEQ multiplex PCR; TCRdb's version includes in-frame clones alone and lacks a portion of them. Of roughly 100,000 clones in the sample, 70% to 85% are singletons; the top ten hold 3.3%. The sample consisted of peripheral blood. All receptors derive from an elderly woman with active or convalescent COVID-19. Each CDR3 is given with its conserved first and last residue. D genes are given only for firm matches. Some rows mark clone size as missing; the rest say once, few, many or name a class of expanded clone.

cdr3_aa cdr3_nt d_call v_call clone_size j_call
CASSLSGAGNTIYF TGTGCCAGCAGCTTATCGGGGGCTGGAAACACCATATATTTT - TRBV11-3 - TRBJ1-3
CATSDFSGIGELFF TGTGCCACCAGTGATTTTTCGGGTATCGGGGAGCTGTTTTTT - TRBV24-1 - TRBJ2-2
CASSSDRVNQPQHF TGTGCCAGCAGCTCGGACAGGGTCAATCAGCCCCAGCATTTT TRBD1 TRBV7-8 - TRBJ1-5
CASSLGLAGAGDTQYF TGTGCCAGCAGCTTAGGACTAGCGGGAGCGGGTGATACGCAGTATTTT TRBD2 TRBV7-2 - TRBJ2-3
CASSLDRAGYTF TGTGCCAGCAGCTTGGACAGGGCGGGCTACACCTTC - TRBV5-6 few TRBJ1-2
CASSSRTSGKTGELFF TGTGCCAGCAGTTCACGGACTAGCGGGAAGACCGGGGAGCTGTTTTTT TRBD2 TRBV27 - TRBJ2-2
CASSSPGGDTPYEQYF TGCGCCAGCAGCTCTCCGGGGGGCGACACCCCATACGAGCAGTACTTC - TRBV5-1 - TRBJ2-7
CASSRRQGGDTEAFF TGTGCCAGCTCACGGAGACAGGGGGGTGACACTGAAGCTTTCTTT TRBD1 TRBV18 few TRBJ1-1
CASSSSAAVGYGYTF TGTGCCAGCAGCTCCTCCGCCGCGGTAGGCTATGGCTACACCTTC - TRBV7-8 - TRBJ1-2
CASSARDTQAFF TGTGCCAGCAGTGCGCGCGACACCCAAGCTTTCTTT - TRBV2 - TRBJ1-1
CASLGLRTEAFF TGTGCCAGCCTGGGGCTGAGGACTGAAGCTTTCTTT - TRBV28 - TRBJ1-1
CASSPTALNPIDKNIQYF TGTGCCAGCTCACCTACAGCTCTCAATCCGATCGACAAAAACATTCAGTACTTC - TRBV18 - TRBJ2-4
CASSPPTGQGDRSGANVLTF TGTGCCAGCTCACCACCGACGGGACAGGGGGATCGTTCTGGGGCCAACGTCCTGACTTTC TRBD1 TRBV18 - TRBJ2-6
CASSLAYAGATNEKLFF TGCGCCAGCAGCTTGGCATACGCGGGGGCAACTAATGAAAAACTGTTTTTT - TRBV5-1 - TRBJ1-4
CASSLPGQGRKNTEAFF TGTGCCAGCAGCCTTCCGGGACAGGGTCGGAAGAACACTGAAGCTTTCTTT TRBD1 TRBV7-2 - TRBJ1-1
CASSLLDRGGYTF TGTGCCAGCAGTCTGTTGGACAGGGGTGGCTACACCTTC TRBD1 TRBV28 few TRBJ1-2
CASSLGQGGYEQYF TGTGCCAGCAGTCTGGGACAGGGAGGGTACGAGCAGTACTTC TRBD1 TRBV28 few TRBJ2-7
CASSLDRVQETQYF TGTGCCAGCAGCTTAGATAGAGTCCAAGAGACCCAGTACTTC - TRBV7-9 - TRBJ2-5
CASRGQGAGQPQHF TGTGCCAGTCGGGGACAGGGGGCCGGTCAGCCCCAGCATTTT TRBD1 TRBV19 - TRBJ1-5
CASRQGWTGNEQFF TGTGCCAGCAGGCAGGGGTGGACGGGCAATGAGCAGTTCTTC - TRBV11-2 - TRBJ2-1
CASSLESDQPQHF TGTGCCAGCAGCTTAGAATCGGATCAGCCCCAGCATTTT - TRBV7-8 - TRBJ1-5
CASSFESLASYNEQFF TGTGCCAGCAGTTTCGAGTCGCTAGCCTCCTACAATGAGCAGTTCTTC - TRBV28 - TRBJ2-1
CASSPGLAGYNEQFF TGCGCCAGCAGCCCGGGACTAGCGGGCTACAATGAGCAGTTCTTC TRBD2 TRBV5-1 - TRBJ2-1
CASSLGDWYQETQYF TGTGCCAGCAGCCTGGGAGACTGGTATCAAGAGACCCAGTACTTC - TRBV5-6 - TRBJ2-5
CASSNSPAVGTDTQYF TGTGCCAGCAGCAACAGCCCGGCAGTGGGCACAGATACGCAGTATTTT - TRBV7-3 - TRBJ2-3
CASSLLGSSNEQFF TGTGCCAGCAGCCTCCTAGGCTCCTCCAATGAGCAGTTCTTC - TRBV9 - TRBJ2-1
CASSSGQGDGSGTSGRVSYEQYF TGCGCCAGCAGCTCGGGACAGGGGGACGGAAGTGGGACTAGCGGGAGGGTCTCCTACGAGCAGTACTTC TRBD2 TRBV5-1 - TRBJ2-7
CASSTRGGDTEAFF TGTGCCAGCAGCACTAGGGGGGGGGACACTGAAGCTTTCTTT - TRBV7-8 once TRBJ1-1
CASTQGRSPLHF TGTGCCAGCACCCAGGGGCGATCACCCCTCCACTTT - TRBV6-5 few TRBJ1-6
CASSPGLAGAQETQYF TGTGCCAGCAGCCCGGGACTAGCGGGGGCCCAAGAGACCCAGTACTTC TRBD2 TRBV27 - TRBJ2-5
CASSYGRVGLTEAFF TGTGCCAGCAGTTACGGGAGGGTGGGTTTGACTGAAGCTTTCTTT - TRBV6-2/TRBV6-3 - TRBJ1-1